This section outlines one T cell receptor beta chain sequence together with its context. This specimen belongs to a study of blood T cell repertoires in COVID-19. Study details: Spain, Italy and the United States supplied samples that represented acute and convalescent COVID-19. Sources were T cells, B-cell-depleted T cells, or PBMCs; the material itself was cDNA or gDNA.

All recovered Cohort 3 donors got two negative PCRs, got clearance, or saw symptom resolution. Per the authors' pipeline: Reference gene primer amplification in the assay estimated nucleated cell counts. Method: immunoSEQ multiplex PCR; TCRdb's copy keeps in-frame clones and lacks some. The DNA gave D and trimming, while V, J and clone size come from that table. The sample shows about 130,000 clones, around 83% of them seen only once. The clonotype originates from a man aged 30 to 45 who had recovered from COVID-19. The specimen was PBMCs or T cells enriched from blood (not recorded which).

The CDR3 bases are TGCGCCAGCGGACTAGCGGGGGCCGGAAATGAGCAGTTCTTC. This encodes CASGLAGAGNEQFF. The chain is built from TRBV5-1 and TRBJ2-1, with 13 positions matching TRBD2. CDR1 SGHRS and CDR2 YFSETQ come from the germline V gene. This CDR3 contains 14 residues. V lost 7 bases, J lost 7 bases, and 5 bases stayed unmatched.